This is a list of T cell receptor beta chains from one sample in a study of cytomegalovirus exposure and HLA in healthy donors. Libraries were prepared by immunoSEQ multiplex PCR; TCRdb keeps only in-frame clonotypes and omits some of them. The table lists about 150,000 clones, about 61% of them singletons, with approximately 1.7% in the top ten. Sample: PBMCs. Receptor source: a male donor in good health and CMV-seronegative. Each CDR3 is given with its conserved first and last residue. Fields, in order: D gene, V gene, clone size, J gene, CDR3 protein, CDR3 DNA. A D gene is named only where the DNA matches it firmly. Where a row states a size, it is once, few, many or the class of an expanded clone; other rows omit it.

D gene: .; V gene: TRBV6-1; clone size: .; J gene: TRBJ1-5; CDR3 protein: CASGRDNRSAWPQHF; CDR3 DNA: TGTGCCAGCGGGAGGGACAACCGTTCCGCGTGGCCCCAGCATTTT
D gene: TRBD1; V gene: TRBV5-1; clone size: .; J gene: TRBJ2-7; CDR3 protein: CASSLVPPGQGADEQYF; CDR3 DNA: TGCGCCAGCAGCTTGGTACCCCCGGGACAGGGGGCCGATGAGCAGTACTTC
D gene: .; V gene: TRBV28; clone size: .; J gene: TRBJ2-2; CDR3 protein: CASMRGGNTGELFF; CDR3 DNA: TGTGCCAGCATGAGGGGGGGGAACACCGGGGAGCTGTTTTTT
D gene: TRBD2; V gene: TRBV5-4; clone size: few; J gene: TRBJ2-7; CDR3 protein: CASSDGTSGVYYEQYF; CDR3 DNA: TGTGCCAGCAGCGACGGGACTAGCGGGGTCTACTACGAGCAGTACTTC
D gene: TRBD2; V gene: TRBV18; clone size: .; J gene: TRBJ2-1; CDR3 protein: CASSPVLAGGLNEQFF; CDR3 DNA: TGTGCCAGCTCACCAGTCCTAGCGGGGGGGCTAAATGAGCAGTTCTTC
D gene: .; V gene: TRBV18; clone size: .; J gene: TRBJ1-1; CDR3 protein: CASSPPAGRTEAFF; CDR3 DNA: TGTGCCAGCTCACCACCGGCGGGGAGGACTGAAGCTTTCTTT
D gene: TRBD1; V gene: TRBV4-1; clone size: .; J gene: TRBJ2-3; CDR3 protein: CASSRQGSTDTQYF; CDR3 DNA: TGCGCCAGCAGCAGACAGGGCAGCACAGATACGCAGTATTTT
D gene: TRBD2; V gene: TRBV7-2; clone size: once; J gene: TRBJ2-1; CDR3 protein: CASSSAGGRGEQFF; CDR3 DNA: TGTGCCAGCAGCTCGGCGGGGGGCCGGGGTGAGCAGTTCTTC
D gene: TRBD1; V gene: TRBV5-1; clone size: once; J gene: TRBJ2-7; CDR3 protein: CASSKGTGLAIDEQYF; CDR3 DNA: TGCGCCAGCAGCAAAGGGACAGGTCTGGCGATCGACGAGCAGTACTTC
D gene: TRBD1; V gene: TRBV7-4; clone size: .; J gene: TRBJ1-5; CDR3 protein: CASSNLGTESNQPQHF; CDR3 DNA: TGTGCCAGCAGCAACCTCGGGACAGAAAGCAATCAGCCCCAGCATTTT
D gene: .; V gene: TRBV11-2; clone size: once; J gene: TRBJ2-7; CDR3 protein: CASSLSGTPVYEQYF; CDR3 DNA: TGTGCCAGCAGCTTATCAGGGACTCCCGTCTACGAGCAGTACTTC
D gene: .; V gene: TRBV10-1; clone size: .; J gene: TRBJ2-2; CDR3 protein: CASRSGQNTGELFF; CDR3 DNA: TGCGCCAGCAGGTCCGGACAGAACACCGGGGAGCTGTTTTTT
D gene: .; V gene: TRBV2; clone size: .; J gene: TRBJ1-3; CDR3 protein: CASSDLRSGNTIYF; CDR3 DNA: TGTGCCAGCAGTGATCTGAGGTCTGGAAACACCATATATTTT
D gene: .; V gene: TRBV19; clone size: .; J gene: TRBJ2-1; CDR3 protein: CASIKTQSGTYNEQFF; CDR3 DNA: TGTGCCAGTATTAAAACACAGTCCGGGACCTACAATGAGCAGTTCTTC
D gene: TRBD1; V gene: TRBV5-6; clone size: .; J gene: TRBJ2-5; CDR3 protein: CASSTGTGQETQYF; CDR3 DNA: TGTGCCAGCAGCACAGGGACAGGCCAAGAGACCCAGTACTTC
D gene: TRBD2; V gene: TRBV28; clone size: .; J gene: TRBJ2-7; CDR3 protein: CASSPWAGGSENEQYF; CDR3 DNA: TGTGCCAGCAGTCCTTGGGCGGGGGGCTCGGAAAACGAGCAGTACTTC
D gene: .; V gene: TRBV18; clone size: .; J gene: TRBJ1-2; CDR3 protein: CASSPWDTVNYGYTF; CDR3 DNA: TGTGCCAGCTCACCATGGGACACGGTTAACTATGGCTACACCTTC
D gene: .; V gene: TRBV19; clone size: .; J gene: TRBJ1-6; CDR3 protein: CASSRAGSIKPKRSSYNSPLHF; CDR3 DNA: TGTGCCAGTAGCAGGGCTGGGTCGATCAAACCGAAGAGGAGCTCCTATAATTCACCCCTCCACTTT
D gene: .; V gene: TRBV6-6; clone size: .; J gene: TRBJ1-1; CDR3 protein: CASSQPPGGAAFF; CDR3 DNA: TGTGCCAGCAGTCAACCTCCGGGGGGGGCTGCTTTCTTT
D gene: .; V gene: TRBV27; clone size: .; J gene: TRBJ2-7; CDR3 protein: CASSLSLATNYEQYF; CDR3 DNA: TGTGCCAGCAGTTTAAGTCTAGCGACAAACTACGAGCAGTACTTC
D gene: .; V gene: TRBV27; clone size: .; J gene: TRBJ2-2; CDR3 protein: CASSSGATGELFF; CDR3 DNA: TGTGCCAGCTCTTCGGGAGCGACCGGGGAGCTGTTTTTT
D gene: .; V gene: TRBV10-2; clone size: few; J gene: TRBJ1-2; CDR3 protein: CASRTQGRDGYTF; CDR3 DNA: TGCGCCAGCAGGACCCAGGGGAGGGATGGCTACACCTTC
D gene: .; V gene: TRBV15; clone size: .; J gene: TRBJ2-1; CDR3 protein: CATSKGQREQFF; CDR3 DNA: TGTGCCACCAGCAAGGGGCAGCGCGAGCAGTTCTTC
D gene: .; V gene: TRBV6-1; clone size: .; J gene: TRBJ1-1; CDR3 protein: CASKRVNTEAFF; CDR3 DNA: TGTGCCAGCAAGAGGGTGAACACTGAAGCTTTCTTT
D gene: .; V gene: TRBV7-8; clone size: few; J gene: TRBJ2-3; CDR3 protein: CASSLALDTQYF; CDR3 DNA: TGTGCCAGCAGCTTAGCTCTAGATACGCAGTATTTT
D gene: .; V gene: TRBV5-1; clone size: .; J gene: TRBJ1-6; CDR3 protein: CASSLDRIASPLHF; CDR3 DNA: TGCGCCAGCAGCTTGGACAGGATTGCTTCACCCCTCCACTTT
D gene: TRBD2; V gene: TRBV5-1; clone size: .; J gene: TRBJ2-3; CDR3 protein: CASSAWTSGGSFTDTQYF; CDR3 DNA: TGCGCCAGCAGCGCGTGGACTAGCGGGGGCTCATTCACAGATACGCAGTATTTT
D gene: .; V gene: TRBV6-5; clone size: .; J gene: TRBJ1-6; CDR3 protein: CASSYRGWSSPLHF; CDR3 DNA: TGTGCCAGCAGTTACCGAGGCTGGAGCTCACCCCTCCACTTT
D gene: .; V gene: TRBV5-6; clone size: .; J gene: TRBJ2-7; CDR3 protein: CASSLGGLPNEQYF; CDR3 DNA: TGTGCCAGCAGCTTGGGAGGCCTCCCCAACGAGCAGTACTTC
D gene: TRBD2; V gene: TRBV10-3; clone size: .; J gene: TRBJ2-3; CDR3 protein: CAISERSGGVGGTQYF; CDR3 DNA: TGTGCCATCAGTGAGCGTAGCGGGGGGGTGGGCGGTACGCAGTATTTT
D gene: TRBD1; V gene: TRBV5-1; clone size: .; J gene: TRBJ2-5; CDR3 protein: CASRTGQGETQYF; CDR3 DNA: TGCGCCAGCAGAACAGGACAGGGAGAGACCCAGTACTTC
D gene: .; V gene: TRBV5-6; clone size: few; J gene: TRBJ2-1; CDR3 protein: CASSPTGNKQFF; CDR3 DNA: TGTGCCAGCAGCCCTACAGGGAACAAGCAGTTCTTC
D gene: TRBD1; V gene: TRBV6-4; clone size: once; J gene: TRBJ1-6; CDR3 protein: CASSKGQGNSPLHF; CDR3 DNA: TGTGCCAGCAGTAAAGGACAGGGAAATTCACCCCTCCACTTT
D gene: TRBD2; V gene: TRBV5-1; clone size: once; J gene: TRBJ2-5; CDR3 protein: CASSLDGTGGETQYF; CDR3 DNA: TGCGCCAGCAGCCTGGACGGCACGGGAGGGGAGACCCAGTACTTC
D gene: TRBD2; V gene: TRBV7-2; clone size: .; J gene: TRBJ2-5; CDR3 protein: CASSPQLDSGGQETQYF; CDR3 DNA: TGTGCCAGCAGCCCCCAGTTGGATAGCGGGGGGCAAGAGACCCAGTACTTC
D gene: .; V gene: TRBV10-3; clone size: few; J gene: TRBJ1-1; CDR3 protein: CAISEPGNPNTEAFF; CDR3 DNA: TGTGCCATCAGTGAACCAGGAAATCCGAACACTGAAGCTTTCTTT
D gene: TRBD1; V gene: TRBV14; clone size: few; J gene: TRBJ1-4; CDR3 protein: CASSQTQGALEKLFF; CDR3 DNA: TGTGCCAGCAGCCAAACACAGGGGGCCTTGGAAAAACTGTTTTTT
D gene: TRBD2; V gene: TRBV5-1; clone size: .; J gene: TRBJ2-3; CDR3 protein: CASRPGTSGGADTQYF; CDR3 DNA: TGCGCCAGCAGACCCGGGACTAGCGGGGGAGCCGATACGCAGTATTTT
D gene: .; V gene: TRBV20-1; clone size: .; J gene: TRBJ1-2; CDR3 protein: CSASRVGGYTF; CDR3 DNA: TGCAGTGCTAGCAGGGTTGGTGGCTACACCTTC